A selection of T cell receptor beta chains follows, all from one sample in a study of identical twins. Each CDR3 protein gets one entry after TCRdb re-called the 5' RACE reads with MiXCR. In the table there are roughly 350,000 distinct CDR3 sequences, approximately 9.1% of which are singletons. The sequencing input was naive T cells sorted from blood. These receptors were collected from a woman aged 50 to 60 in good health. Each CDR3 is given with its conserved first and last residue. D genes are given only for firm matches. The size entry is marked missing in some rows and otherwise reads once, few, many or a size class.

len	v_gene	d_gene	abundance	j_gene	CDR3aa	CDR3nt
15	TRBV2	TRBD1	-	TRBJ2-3	CASGARTGGSDTQYF	TGTGCCAGTGGTGCCCGGACAGGGGGGTCGGATACGCAGTATTTT
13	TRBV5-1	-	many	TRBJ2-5	CASSLVTKETQYF	TGCGCCAGCAGCTTGGTAACGAAGGAGACCCAGTACTTC
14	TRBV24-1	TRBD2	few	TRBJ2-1	CATSIPGGNNEQFF	TGTGCCACCAGCATCCCGGGGGGAAACAATGAGCAGTTCTTC
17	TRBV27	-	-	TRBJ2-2	CASSSFSGRENTGELFF	TGTGCCAGCAGTTCCTTTTCGGGCAGGGAAAACACCGGGGAGCTGTTTTTT
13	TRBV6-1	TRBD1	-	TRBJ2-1	CASSPRGRDEQFF	TGTGCCAGCAGTCCCAGGGGGCGGGATGAGCAGTTCTTC
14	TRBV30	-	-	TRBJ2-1	CALTGMGIYNEQFF	TGTGCCCTAACAGGGATGGGGATATACAATGAGCAGTTCTTC
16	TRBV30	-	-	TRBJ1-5	CAWSANTDGLDQPQHF	TGTGCCTGGAGTGCGAATACGGACGGTCTGGATCAGCCCCAGCATTTT
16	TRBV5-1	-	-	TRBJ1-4	CASSPTSGAANEKLFF	TGCGCCAGCAGCCCCACCTCTGGAGCAGCTAATGAAAAACTGTTTTTT
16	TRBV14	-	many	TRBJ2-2	CASSQDLPGLSGELFF	TGTGCCAGCAGCCAAGATTTACCAGGCCTCAGCGGGGAGCTGTTTTTT
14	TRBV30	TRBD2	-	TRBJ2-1	CAWSVGLAGEEQFF	TGTGCCTGGAGTGTGGGTCTAGCGGGAGAGGAGCAGTTCTTC
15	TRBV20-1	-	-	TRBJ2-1	CSASLATSSYNEQFF	TGCAGTGCTAGTCTGGCGACTAGCTCCTACAATGAGCAGTTCTTC
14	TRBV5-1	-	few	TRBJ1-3	CASSWGDVGDTIYF	TGCGCCAGCAGCTGGGGGGATGTGGGAGACACCATATATTTT
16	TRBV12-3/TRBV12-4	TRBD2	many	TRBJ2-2	CASSFGSGRNTGELFF	TGTGCCAGCAGTTTTGGTAGCGGGAGGAACACCGGGGAGCTGTTTTTT
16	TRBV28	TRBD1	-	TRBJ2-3	CASSLDRATSTDTQYF	TGTGCCAGCAGTTTGGACAGGGCTACTAGCACAGATACGCAGTATTTT
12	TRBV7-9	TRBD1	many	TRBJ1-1	CASSPSQGRAFF	TGTGCCAGCAGCCCTTCACAGGGGAGAGCTTTCTTT
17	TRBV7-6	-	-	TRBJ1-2	CASSPYRGRGLTYGYTF	TGTGCCAGCAGCCCCTACCGTGGTAGGGGACTAACGTATGGCTACACCTTC
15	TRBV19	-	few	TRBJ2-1	CASSIASWAADEQFF	TGTGCCAGTAGTATAGCCTCCTGGGCAGCTGATGAGCAGTTCTTC
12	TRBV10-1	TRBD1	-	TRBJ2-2	CASQDRSGELFF	TGCGCCAGCCAGGACAGGAGCGGGGAGCTGTTTTTT
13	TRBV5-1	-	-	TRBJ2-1	CASSLGGYQEQFF	TGCGCCAGCAGCTTGGGGGGGTATCAGGAGCAGTTCTTC
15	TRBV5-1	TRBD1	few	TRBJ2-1	CASSPTGGPYNEQFF	TGCGCCAGCAGCCCCACAGGGGGCCCCTACAATGAGCAGTTCTTC
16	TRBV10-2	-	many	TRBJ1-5	CASSGPGGTINQPQHF	TGCGCCAGCAGCGGACCGGGGGGGACCATAAATCAGCCCCAGCATTTT
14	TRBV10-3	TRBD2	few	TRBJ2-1	CAIMGREGSDEQFF	TGTGCCATCATGGGGCGGGAGGGCTCTGATGAGCAGTTCTTC
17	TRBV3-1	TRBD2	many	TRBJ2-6	CASSPGLATSGANVLTF	TGTGCCAGCAGCCCAGGACTAGCGACTTCTGGGGCCAACGTCCTGACTTTC
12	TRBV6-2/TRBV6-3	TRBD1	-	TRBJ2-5	CASRRGQETQYF	TGTGCCAGCCGCAGGGGGCAAGAGACCCAGTACTTC
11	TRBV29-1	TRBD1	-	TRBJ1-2	CSVGQGDGYTF	TGCAGCGTGGGACAGGGAGATGGCTACACCTTC
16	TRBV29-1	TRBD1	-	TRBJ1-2	CSVEGTGESANYGYTF	TGCAGCGTTGAAGGGACAGGGGAGTCCGCTAACTATGGCTACACCTTC
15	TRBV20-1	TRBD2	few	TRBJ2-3	CSARWLAGGTDTQYF	TGCAGTGCTAGGTGGCTAGCGGGAGGGACAGATACGCAGTATTTT
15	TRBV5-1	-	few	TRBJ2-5	CASSIRPVSQETQYF	TGCGCCAGCAGCATACGACCCGTCTCCCAAGAGACCCAGTACTTC
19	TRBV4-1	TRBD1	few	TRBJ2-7	CASSSQHDPTGGYSYEQYF	TGCGCCAGCAGCTCACAACACGACCCCACAGGGGGGTATTCCTACGAGCAGTACTTC
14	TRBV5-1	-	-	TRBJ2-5	CASSLAAARETQYF	TGCGCCAGCAGCTTGGCGGCCGCCAGGGAGACCCAGTACTTC
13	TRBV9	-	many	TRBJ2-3	CASSVGPTDTQYF	TGTGCCAGCAGCGTAGGGCCTACAGATACGCAGTATTTT
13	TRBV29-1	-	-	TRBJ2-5	CSVEDGVDETQYF	TGCAGCGTTGAAGACGGGGTGGACGAGACCCAGTACTTC
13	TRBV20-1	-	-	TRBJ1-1	CSARWRAVTEAFF	TGCAGTGCCCGATGGCGGGCAGTCACTGAAGCTTTCTTT
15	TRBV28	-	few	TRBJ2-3	CASSSLGRAPDTQYF	TGTGCCAGCAGCTCCCTCGGACGGGCTCCAGATACGCAGTATTTT
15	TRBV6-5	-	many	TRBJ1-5	CASSYAGSGYTPQHF	TGTGCCAGCAGTTACGCTGGTTCCGGGTATACGCCCCAGCATTTT
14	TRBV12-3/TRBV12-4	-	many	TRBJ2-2	CASSSGTYTGELFF	TGTGCCAGCAGTTCCGGGACTTACACCGGGGAGCTGTTTTTT
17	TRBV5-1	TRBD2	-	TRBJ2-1	CASSLELSGRGINEQFF	TGCGCCAGCAGCTTGGAGCTGAGCGGGAGAGGAATAAATGAGCAGTTCTTC
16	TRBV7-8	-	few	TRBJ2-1	CASNSVARKSYNEQFF	TGTGCCAGCAACTCCGTAGCGAGGAAAAGCTACAATGAGCAGTTCTTC
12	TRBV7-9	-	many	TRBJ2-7	CASSLEVYEQYF	TGTGCCAGCAGCTTAGAAGTCTACGAGCAGTACTTC
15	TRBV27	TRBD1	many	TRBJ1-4	CASRSLGTGDEKLFF	TGTGCCAGCAGATCTCTCGGGACAGGGGATGAAAAACTGTTTTTT
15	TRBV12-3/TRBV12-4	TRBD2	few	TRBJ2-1	CASTPSGGLYNEQFF	TGTGCCAGTACCCCTAGCGGGGGACTTTACAATGAGCAGTTCTTC
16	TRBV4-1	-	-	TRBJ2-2	CASSQPSRSGTGELFF	TGCGCCAGCAGCCAACCTTCCCGGTCGGGGACCGGGGAGCTGTTTTTT
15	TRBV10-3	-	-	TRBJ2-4	CAISAQSLAKNIQYF	TGTGCCATCAGTGCTCAGAGCTTAGCCAAAAACATTCAGTACTTC
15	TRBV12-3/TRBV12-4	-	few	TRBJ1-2	CASSLALGTPYGYTF	TGTGCCAGCAGTTTAGCGCTAGGGACACCCTATGGCTACACCTTC
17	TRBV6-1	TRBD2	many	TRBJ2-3	CASSGALAGVLVNTQYF	TGTGCCAGCAGTGGTGCCTTGGCGGGAGTTCTGGTAAATACGCAGTATTTT
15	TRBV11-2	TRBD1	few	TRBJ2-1	CASSLEGGPYNEQFF	TGTGCCAGCAGCTTAGAAGGGGGCCCCTACAATGAGCAGTTCTTC
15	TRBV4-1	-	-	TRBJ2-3	CASSQDWGHGNTQYF	TGCGCCAGCAGCCAAGATTGGGGGCACGGGAATACGCAGTATTTT
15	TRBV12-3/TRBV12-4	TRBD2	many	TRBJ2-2	CASSHSGRSSGELFF	TGTGCCAGCAGCCACAGCGGGAGGAGTTCCGGGGAGCTGTTTTTT
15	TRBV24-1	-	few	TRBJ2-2	CATSEPSENTGELFF	TGTGCCACCAGTGAACCTAGCGAGAACACCGGGGAGCTGTTTTTT
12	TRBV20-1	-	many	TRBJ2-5	CSAILLGETQYF	TGCAGTGCTATCCTTTTGGGGGAGACCCAGTACTTC
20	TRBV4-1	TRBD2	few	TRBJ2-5	CASSHQSNSSGRIPGETQYF	TGCGCCAGCAGCCATCAATCTAATTCTAGCGGGAGGATACCGGGGGAGACCCAGTACTTC
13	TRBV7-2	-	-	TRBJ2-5	CASSLTGVMTQYF	TGTGCCAGCAGCTTAACGGGAGTTATGACCCAGTACTTC
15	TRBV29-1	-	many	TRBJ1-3	CSVSLGADSGNTIYF	TGCAGCGTATCCCTAGGGGCCGACTCTGGAAACACCATATATTTT
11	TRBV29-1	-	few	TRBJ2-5	CSVEELETQYF	TGCAGCGTTGAAGAGTTGGAGACCCAGTACTTC
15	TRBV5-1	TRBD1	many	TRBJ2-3	CASSFDRAAADTQYF	TGCGCCAGCAGCTTTGACAGGGCCGCGGCAGATACGCAGTATTTT
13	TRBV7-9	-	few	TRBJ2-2	CASSPGITGELFF	TGTGCCAGCAGCCCCGGGATTACCGGGGAGCTGTTTTTT
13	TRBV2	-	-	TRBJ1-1	CASMPEMNTEAFF	TGTGCCAGCATGCCGGAAATGAACACTGAAGCTTTCTTT
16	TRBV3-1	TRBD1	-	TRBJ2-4	CASSQDPTGVKNIQYF	TGTGCCAGCAGCCAAGATCCAACAGGGGTCAAAAACATTCAGTACTTC
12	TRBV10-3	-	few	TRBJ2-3	CAIRSIADTQYF	TGTGCCATCAGAAGCATTGCAGATACGCAGTATTTT
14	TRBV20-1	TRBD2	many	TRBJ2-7	CSASPPGGRYEQYF	TGCAGTGCTAGCCCCCCGGGGGGGCGGTACGAGCAGTACTTC